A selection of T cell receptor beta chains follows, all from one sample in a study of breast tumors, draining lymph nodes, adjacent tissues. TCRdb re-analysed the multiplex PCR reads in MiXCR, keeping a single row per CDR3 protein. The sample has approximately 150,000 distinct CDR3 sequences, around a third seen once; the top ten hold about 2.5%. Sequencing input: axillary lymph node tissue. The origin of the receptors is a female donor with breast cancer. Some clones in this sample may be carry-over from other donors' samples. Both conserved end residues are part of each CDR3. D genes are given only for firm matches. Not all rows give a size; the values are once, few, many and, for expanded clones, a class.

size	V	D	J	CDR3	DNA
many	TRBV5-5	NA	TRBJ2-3	CASRRDATSTDTQYF	TGTGCCAGCAGAAGGGACGCCACTAGCACAGATACGCAGTATTTT
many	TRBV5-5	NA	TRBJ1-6	CASRKGDWSPLHF	TGTGCCAGCAGGAAGGGGGATTGGTCACCCCTCCACTTT
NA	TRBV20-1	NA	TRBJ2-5	CSARAEDGIPETQYF	TGCAGTGCTAGAGCAGAAGACGGAATACCGGAGACCCAGTACTTC
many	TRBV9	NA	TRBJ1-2	CASSVGELEANYGYTF	TGTGCCAGCAGCGTTGGTGAGCTAGAGGCAAACTATGGCTACACCTTC
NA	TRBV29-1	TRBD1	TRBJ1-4	CSVVRDRSNEKLFF	TGCAGCGTTGTACGGGACAGGTCAAATGAAAAACTGTTTTTT
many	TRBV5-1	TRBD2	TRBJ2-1	CASRYGLAGYNEQFF	TGCGCCAGCAGATACGGACTAGCGGGATACAATGAGCAGTTCTTC
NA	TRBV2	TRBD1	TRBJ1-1	CASIQQGASAEAFF	TGTGCCAGCATTCAACAGGGGGCCTCGGCTGAAGCTTTCTTT
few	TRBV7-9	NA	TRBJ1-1	CASSFKANTEAFF	TGTGCCAGCAGCTTTAAGGCGAACACTGAAGCTTTCTTT
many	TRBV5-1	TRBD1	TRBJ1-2	CASSFTTGQGVGYTF	TGCGCCAGCAGCTTCACCACCGGACAGGGTGTAGGCTACACCTTC
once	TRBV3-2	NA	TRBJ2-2	CASSQWVGTANTGELFF	TGTGCCAGCAGCCAATGGGTCGGGACAGCGAACACCGGGGAGCTGTTTTTT
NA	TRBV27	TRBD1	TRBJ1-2	CASGIPRTGGHYGYTF	TGTGCCAGCGGTATACCTCGGACAGGGGGGCACTATGGCTACACCTTC
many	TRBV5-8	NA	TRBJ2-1	CASTPAGFGPNEQFF	TGTGCCAGCACCCCGGCGGGGTTTGGGCCCAATGAGCAGTTCTTC
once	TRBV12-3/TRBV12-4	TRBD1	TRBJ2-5	CATRQGSETQYF	TGTGCCACCAGACAGGGGTCAGAGACCCAGTACTTC
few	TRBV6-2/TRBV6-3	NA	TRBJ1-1	CASSYQTDRLNTEAFF	TGTGCCAGCAGTTACCAGACCGACAGACTGAACACTGAAGCTTTCTTT
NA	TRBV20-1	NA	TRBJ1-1	CSAAQRNTEAFF	TGCAGTGCTGCGCAGAGGAACACTGAAGCTTTCTTT
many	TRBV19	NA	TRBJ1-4	CASRGTDKGEKLFF	TGTGCCAGTAGGGGTACGGATAAGGGTGAAAAACTGTTTTTT
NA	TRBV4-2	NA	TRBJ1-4	CASSQGEVTNEKLFF	TGTGCCAGCAGCCAAGGGGAGGTAACTAATGAAAAACTGTTTTTT
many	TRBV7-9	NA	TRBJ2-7	CASSLGAGRQYF	TGTGCCAGCAGCTTAGGGGCAGGCCGGCAGTACTTC
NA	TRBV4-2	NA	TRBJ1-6	CASSQGGVSSPLHF	TGTGCCAGCAGCCAAGGAGGTGTGAGTTCACCCCTCCACTTT
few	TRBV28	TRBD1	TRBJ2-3	CASSLAQGATDTQYF	TGTGCCAGCAGCTTAGCACAGGGGGCCACAGATACGCAGTATTTT
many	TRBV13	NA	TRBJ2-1	CASSLARWQQGTYNEQFF	TGTGCCAGCAGCTTAGCTCGGTGGCAGCAAGGGACCTACAATGAGCAGTTCTTC
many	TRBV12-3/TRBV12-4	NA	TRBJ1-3	CASSWANTIYF	TGTGCCAGCAGTTGGGCAAACACCATATATTTT
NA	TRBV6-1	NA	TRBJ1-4	CASNPEKLFF	TGTGCCAGCAATCCAGAAAAACTGTTTTTT
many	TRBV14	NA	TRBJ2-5	CASSLEVAVRQYF	TGTGCCAGCAGCCTGGAGGTGGCGGTGAGGCAGTACTTC
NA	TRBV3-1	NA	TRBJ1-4	CASSTLWGLSEKLFF	TGTGCCAGCAGCACACTATGGGGGTTGAGTGAAAAACTGTTTTTT
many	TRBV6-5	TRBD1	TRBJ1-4	CASRPTGYPNEKLFF	TGTGCCAGCAGGCCGACAGGGTACCCTAATGAAAAACTGTTTTTT
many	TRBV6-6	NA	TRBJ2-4	CASSYSGGENIQYF	TGTGCCAGCAGTTACTCGGGCGGGGAAAACATTCAGTACTTC
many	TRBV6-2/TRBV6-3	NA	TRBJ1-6	CASRKESGLSSPLHF	TGTGCCAGCAGGAAGGAGAGTGGGTTAAGTTCACCCCTCCACTTT
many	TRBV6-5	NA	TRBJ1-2	CASSHSAENYGYTF	TGTGCCAGCAGTCACTCGGCAGAGAACTATGGCTACACCTTC
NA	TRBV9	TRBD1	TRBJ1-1	CASSGARDRAMNTEAFF	TGTGCCAGCAGCGGCGCCCGGGACAGGGCTATGAACACTGAAGCTTTCTTT
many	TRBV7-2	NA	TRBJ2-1	CASSFRQRNSNEQFF	TGTGCCAGCAGCTTTAGACAGAGAAATTCCAATGAGCAGTTCTTC
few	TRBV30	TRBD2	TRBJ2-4	CAWSYGLAGGLAKNIQYF	TGTGCCTGGAGTTACGGACTAGCGGGGGGGTTAGCCAAAAACATTCAGTACTTC
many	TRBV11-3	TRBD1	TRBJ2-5	CASSLGTGLKETQYF	TGTGCCAGCAGCTTAGGGACAGGGTTGAAGGAGACCCAGTACTTC
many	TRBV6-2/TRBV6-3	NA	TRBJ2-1	CASSASYNEQFF	TGTGCCAGCAGTGCGTCCTACAATGAGCAGTTCTTC
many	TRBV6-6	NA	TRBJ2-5	CASSYNGPSGTYGETQYF	TGTGCCAGCAGTTACAACGGCCCTTCTGGAACTTACGGGGAGACCCAGTACTTC
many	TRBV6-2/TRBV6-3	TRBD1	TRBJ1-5	CASRGPTGTGNQPQHF	TGTGCCAGCCGGGGGCCGACAGGGACAGGCAATCAGCCCCAGCATTTT
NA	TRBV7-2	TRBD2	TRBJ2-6	CASSLSSGGPLGANVLTF	TGTGCCAGCAGCTTAAGTAGCGGGGGTCCGCTAGGGGCCAACGTCCTGACTTTC
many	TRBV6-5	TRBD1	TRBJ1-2	CASSNPGTGEGGYTF	TGTGCCAGCAGTAACCCCGGGACAGGGGAGGGTGGCTACACCTTC
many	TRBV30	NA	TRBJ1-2	CAWYMVAGYTF	TGTGCCTGGTATATGGTCGCAGGCTACACCTTC
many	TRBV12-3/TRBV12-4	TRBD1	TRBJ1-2	CASSQGAYGYTF	TGTGCCAGCAGTCAGGGGGCCTATGGCTACACCTTC
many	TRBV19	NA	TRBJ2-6	CASSTTGSGANVLTF	TGTGCCAGTAGTACCACAGGGTCCGGGGCCAACGTCCTGACTTTC
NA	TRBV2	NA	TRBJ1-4	CAGSRGSRGTNEKLFF	TGTGCCGGCAGTCGAGGCTCTAGGGGTACGAATGAAAAACTGTTTTTC
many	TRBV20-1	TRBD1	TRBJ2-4	CSARTDRDRGKNIQYF	TGCAGTGCTAGAACCGACAGGGATCGGGGCAAAAACATTCAGTACTTC
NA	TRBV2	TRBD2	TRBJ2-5	CASRLAGTLKTQYF	TGTGCCAGCAGGCTAGCGGGGACCTTGAAGACCCAGTACTTC
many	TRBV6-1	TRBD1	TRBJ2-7	CASSVDRVFYEQYF	TGTGCCAGCAGTGTAGACAGGGTATTCTACGAGCAGTACTTC
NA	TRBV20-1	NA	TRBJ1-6	CSASVQHNSPLHF	TGCAGTGCTAGTGTCCAGCATAATTCACCCCTCCACTTT
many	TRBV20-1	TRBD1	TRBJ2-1	CSARDRSSSYNEQFF	TGCAGTGCTAGGGACAGGTCTAGCTCCTACAATGAGCAGTTCTTC
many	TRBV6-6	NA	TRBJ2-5	CASSGVGGGRETQYF	TGTGCCAGCAGCGGGGTGGGGGGGGGGCGAGAGACCCAGTACTTC
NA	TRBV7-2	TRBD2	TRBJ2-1	CASSTRLAGGQSSHNEQFF	TGTGCCAGCAGCACAAGACTAGCGGGGGGGCAAAGCTCCCACAATGAGCAGTTCTTC
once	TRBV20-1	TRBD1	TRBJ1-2	CSARSDRGWNTF	TGCAGTGCTAGATCGGACAGGGGGTGGAACACCTTC
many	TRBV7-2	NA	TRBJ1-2	CASSLGGGTLPSYPF	TGTGCCAGCAGCTTAGGTGGGGGGACCCTCCCGAGCTACCCCTTC
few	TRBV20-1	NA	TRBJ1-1	CSARTARLNTEAFF	TGCAGTGCTAGGACAGCAAGACTTAACACTGAAGCTTTCTTT
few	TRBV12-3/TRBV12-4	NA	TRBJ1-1	CASSLETTGAMNTEAFF	TGTGCCAGCAGTTTGGAGACGACGGGGGCCATGAACACTGAAGCTTTCTTT
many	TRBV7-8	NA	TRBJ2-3	CASSGGTDTQYF	TGTGCCAGCAGCGGGGGCACAGATACGCAGTATTTT
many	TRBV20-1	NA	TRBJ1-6	CSASLSSPLHF	TGCAGTGCTTCGCTGAGTTCACCCCTCCACTTT
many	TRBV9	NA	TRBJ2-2	CASSVVGRDTRELFF	TGTGCCAGCAGCGTAGTGGGACGGGACACCAGGGAGCTGTTTTTT
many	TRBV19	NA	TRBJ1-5	CASSIRDGTRQPQHF	TGTGCCAGTAGTATCCGGGACGGCACACGGCAGCCCCAGCATTTT